The T cell receptor (beta chain) described here comes from a study of T cell repertoires in cytomegalovirus infection. About the study: As its CMV epitopes, the study selected recently identified HLA-C-restricted and well-studied HLA-B-restricted targets. CMV infection plus the matching HLA type was flagged by public TCR beta signatures. Study conclusions and caveats: Individuals carrying CMV plus the relevant HLA were identified by cumulative frequency of public TCR beta families. The study found HLA-C-restricted CMV-specific TCR beta clonotypes dominating the ex vivo response.

About this clonotype itself: What it binds is unknown.

Trimming removed 1 base from V and 5 bases from J; junction bases left unmatched: 10. In germline, CDR1 is SGHVS, CDR2 FNYEAQ. The CDR3 runs 16 residues. TCRdb re-derived calls from the reads in MiXCR, one entry per CDR3 protein. The table includes about 920,000 distinct CDR3 sequences, roughly a third detected once. The chain links TRBV7-6 to TRBJ1-1, with 7 bases fitting TRBD1. The sample was cultured CD8+ T cells from PBMCs, taken from culture after CMV antigen stimulation. This TCR was sampled from a human donor in good health (CMV status not recorded). Some clones in this sample may be carry-over from other donors' samples. The CDR3: CASSLEGAGEGTEAFF. The CDR3 region has the DNA TGTGCCAGCAGCTTAGAGGGGGCCGGAGAAGGGACTGAAGCTTTCTTT.